The 22 T cell receptor beta chains below were found in one sample sequenced in a study of blood T cell repertoires in COVID-19. Data came from immunoSEQ multiplex PCR; TCRdb stores just in-frame clones and leaves some out. The sample has about 110,000 clones; approximately 83% are singletons. The material sequenced was peripheral blood. Receptors originate from a woman in her 70s with acute or convalescent COVID-19.

V is TRBV19 and J is TRBJ2-7; 11 bases map to TRBD2. Germline CDR1 LNHDA, CDR2 SQIVND (reference sequence). This CDR3 is 16 amino acids long. With 6 bases clipped from V and 3 bases from J, the junction kept 10 bases outside the gene matches. The chain's CDR3 is CASRVGGLADHYEQYF. In DNA, the CDR3 is TGTGCCAGTAGGGTAGGGGGACTAGCGGATCACTACGAGCAGTACTTC.

The chain uses TRBV5-4 and TRBJ1-2; TRBD1 matches 9 bases. This CDR3 is 15 amino acids long. The germline gives CDR1 SGHNT, CDR2 YYREEE (reference sequence). With V trimmed by 3 bases and J by 1 base, 4 bases remained unmatched. Written as DNA, the CDR3 is TGTGCCAGCAGCTCACAGGGGGCCAGTAACTATGGCTACACCTTC. Its protein product is CASSSQGASNYGYTF.

The sample holds a few counts of this clone. V is TRBV23-1 and J is TRBJ1-4; 7 bases fit TRBD1. TRBV23-1 is flagged as an ORF with uncertain function. Germline trimming cut 6 bases from V and 7 bases from J; bases unmatched to any gene: 23. The CDR3 runs to 19 residues. The CDR3 loop is CASRDWGTHPGQSPEKLFF. The CDR3 bases are TGCGCCAGCAGAGACTGGGGGACCCACCCGGGACAGAGCCCTGAAAAACTGTTTTTT.

The rearrangement links TRBV5-6 to TRBJ2-1; 8 bases map to TRBD2. CDR1 is SGHDT and CDR2 is YYEEEE in the germline V gene. The ends lost 2 bases at V and 0 bases at J; junction bases unmatched: 10. The CDR3 sequence is 18 residues long. This chain's CDR3 is CASSLTRREDSSYNEQFF. In nucleotides, the CDR3 is TGTGCCAGCAGCTTAACGCGGCGGGAGGATAGCTCCTACAATGAGCAGTTCTTC.

V usage is TRBV30 and J usage is TRBJ1-6; 7 nucleotides agree with TRBD1. This CDR3 contains 16 residues. The V gene's germline CDR1 is GTSNPN and CDR2 SVGIG (reference sequence). J was trimmed by 5 bases and V by 0 bases; bases with no gene match: 7. The CDR3 DNA reads TGTGCCTGGAGTGTTAGGGGGCCCCTGGATAATTCACCCCTCCACTTT. This gives the protein CAWSVRGPLDNSPLHF. Looking up the rest from reference TRBV30 and TRBJ1-6 gives the full variable domain: SQTIHQWPATLVQPVGSPLSLECTVEGTSNPNLYWYRQAAGRGLQLLFYSVGIGQISSEVPQNLSASRPQDRQFILSSKKLLLSDSGFYLCAWSVRGPLDNSPLHFGNGTRLTVT.

The chain recombines TRBV11-2 with TRBJ1-4, with D hard to call. Per germline, CDR1 SGHAT and CDR2 FQNNGV. The CDR3 extends over 16 amino acids. V shed 1 base and J shed 7 bases, with 16 bases lying between them. This CDR3 reads CASSLGARNTVEKLFF. The CDR3 DNA reads as TGTGCCAGCAGCTTAGGGGCCAGGAATACGGTTGAAAAACTGTTTTTT.

This clone was recorded only once. The chain recombines TRBV20-1 with TRBJ2-7; D is unresolved. This CDR3 has 11 residues. V lost 3 bases and J lost 6, with 9 bases in between. Germline V gene data show CDR1 as DFQATT and CDR2 as SNEGSKA (reference sequence). The CDR3 coding sequence is TGCAGTGCTAGCCCAGGTCCCGAGCAGTACTTC. Its protein is CSASPGPEQYF.

This clone was seen only once. The genes are TRBV6-7 and TRBJ2-4; D perhaps matches TRBD1 (6 bases). TRBV6-7 is recorded as an ORF, its role being uncertain. V gave up 5 bases and J gave up 0 bases, with 26 bases separating them. CDR3 length equals 20 residues. In DNA, the CDR3 is TGTGCCAGCAGTCAGAGTGGTAACTGGACAGAGCCGCTAGCCAAAAACATTCAGTACTTC. Residues: CASSQSGNWTEPLAKNIQYF.

This clone was picked up a small number of times. The chain carries TRBV7-8 and TRBJ1-2, with D perhaps TRBD1 (6 bases). The germline V gene has CDR1 SGHVS and CDR2 FQNEAQ. The ends were cut back, 5 bases at V and 8 bases at J, with 27 bases in the middle. There are 17 residues in the CDR3. In DNA form, the CDR3 reads TGTGCCAGCAGCCGAGGGATCCTACAGGGTGATTGGGCCGGCTACACCTTC. Protein sequence: CASSRGILQGDWAGYTF.

The V and J genes are TRBV5-1 and TRBJ1-6; the D is unclear. Germline values: CDR1 SGHRS, CDR2 YFSETQ. This CDR3 has 12 residues. Trimming pared 0 bases from V and 11 bases from J, leaving 6 bases between. The CDR3 here is CASSLDRTPLHF. The CDR3 DNA reads TGCGCCAGCAGCTTGGACAGAACACCCCTCCACTTT. Filled out from reference TRBV5-1 and TRBJ1-6, the complete variable domain reads KAGVTQTPRYLIKTRGQQVTLSCSPISGHRSVSWYQQTPGQGLQFLFEYFSETQRNKGNFPGRFSGRQFSNSRSEMNVSTLELGDSALYLCASSLDRTPLHFGNGTRLTVT.

This chain links TRBV6-5 with TRBJ2-7; TRBD2 matches at 8 bases. Trimming took 5 bases from V and 1 from J; bases not matched to a gene: 4. This CDR3 has 14 amino acids. From germline, CDR1 is MNHEY and CDR2 SVGAGI. The CDR3 is CASSPGGFSYEQYV. The DNA for the CDR3 is TGTGCCAGCAGTCCGGGAGGGTTTTCCTACGAGCAGTACGTC.

The chain joins TRBV6-5 to TRBJ2-3; 7 bases are shared with TRBD1. The CDR3 extends over 15 amino acids. CDR1 is MNHEY and CDR2 is SVGAGI in the germline V gene. The junction had 10 bases not matched to a gene; V was cut back by 6 bases and J by 4 bases. The CDR3 region has the DNA TGTGCCAGCAGAAATGCGCCGACAGGGCCAGATACGCAGTATTTT. This gives the protein CASRNAPTGPDTQYF.

The chain couples TRBV10-3 to TRBJ2-1; 13 bases align to TRBD2. V dropped 2 bases and J dropped 9; count of bases not matched to a gene: 4. The CDR3 runs to 15 residues. Germline V gene lookup returns CDR1 ENHRY and CDR2 SYGVKD. The CDR3 DNA reads TGTGCCATCAGTGAGGCCGGGACTAGCGGGGTTGAGCAGTTCTTC. Residues: CAISEAGTSGVEQFF.

This chain joins TRBV19 and TRBJ2-2; TRBD2 matches at 8 bases. CDR1 and CDR2 (germline): LNHDA, SQIVND (reference sequence). V trimming: 5 bases; J trimming: 8 bases; junction bases outside the gene matches: 10. CDR3 length equals 15 residues. The CDR3 protein is CASSPGGGPVGELFF. The DNA of the CDR3 is TGTGCCAGTAGTCCCGGCGGGGGGCCCGTGGGGGAGCTGTTTTTT.

This clone was counted a few times. This chain uses TRBV30 with TRBJ2-2; 9 positions match TRBD2. This CDR3 spans 16 amino acids. Germline V gene sequence: CDR1 GTSNPN, CDR2 SVGIG (reference sequence). With 3 bases clipped from V and 5 bases from J, the junction kept 10 bases outside the gene matches. CDR3 nucleotides: TGTGCCTGGAGGCGGGCCGGGACTAGCTTTACCGGGGAGCTGTTTTTT. Amino acid sequence: CAWRRAGTSFTGELFF.

V and J are TRBV6-1 and TRBJ1-5; a possible D gene is TRBD1 (5 bases). V lost 3 bases and J lost 4, with 10 bases in between. This CDR3 contains 14 residues. Germline CDR1 is MNHNS and CDR2 is SASEGT. The CDR3 nucleotides are TGTGCCAGCAGTGAGGGGGGGAGGAATCAGCCCCAGCATTTT. This codes for CASSEGGRNQPQHF.

The rearrangement links TRBV9 to TRBJ2-1; 11 positions match TRBD2. CDR1 is SGDLS, CDR2 YYNGEE, per germline. Trimming took 4 bases from V and 7 from J; bases not matched to a gene: 10. This CDR3 region has 16 residues. In DNA form, the CDR3 reads TGTGCCAGCAGCCCTAGACTAGCGGGAAAGTGGAATGAGCAGTTCTTC. This codes for CASSPRLAGKWNEQFF.

The chain is built from TRBV29-1 and TRBJ2-1; 7 bases fit TRBD2. The CDR3 is made up of 11 amino acids. Per germline, CDR1 SQVTM and CDR2 ANQGSEA. The J segment lost 10 bases and the V segment lost 5 bases, leaving 5 bases of the junction unmatched. In DNA, the CDR3 is TGCAGCGTTCGAGCGGGGTTAGAGCAGTTCTTC. Translated, it gives CSVRAGLEQFF.

V is TRBV2 and J is TRBJ2-4; TRBD1 matches 8 bases. Germline V gene lookup returns CDR1 SNHLY and CDR2 FYNNEI. The CDR3 length is 12 residues. Trimming took 6 bases from V and 6 from J; bases not matched to a gene: 1. As DNA, the CDR3 is TGTGCCAGCAGGGACAGGGTAAACATTCAGTACTTC. It codes for CASRDRVNIQYF.

This sequence joins TRBV10-3 and TRBJ1-1, with no clear D. The CDR3 spans 14 residues. Germline V gene data show CDR1 as ENHRY and CDR2 as SYGVKD. Trimming shortened V by 4 bases and J by 1 base, and 10 bases separated the two germline ends. The CDR3 loop reads CAISVGGPNTEAFF. The CDR3 bases are TGTGCCATCAGTGTTGGAGGGCCGAACACTGAAGCTTTCTTT.

CDR3 nucleotide sequence: TGTGCCAGCAGTTACTCTTTGGCACAGCAAGAGACCCAGTACTTC. It translates to CASSYSLAQQETQYF. V and J are TRBV6-5 and TRBJ2-5; D ambiguous. V lost 0 bases to trimming and J lost 2 bases, with 10 bases between them. CDR1 MNHEY and CDR2 SVGAGI come from the germline V gene. The CDR3 consists of 15 residues.

The chain has TRBV7-2 and TRBJ1-2, with TRBD1 as a possible D gene (5 bases). Germline-derived CDR1 and CDR2 are SGHTA and FQGNSA. The CDR3 totals 16 residues. The V gene lost 1 base and the J gene lost 5 bases, with 17 bases spanning the gap. CDR3 DNA sequence: TGTGCCAGCAGCTTAGGAGCCCAGGGTAAGGTGTATGGCTACACCTTC. Amino acid sequence: CASSLGAQGKVYGYTF.